This TCR beta chain was captured by sequencing in a study of response to subunit inactivated influenza vaccine. Using its own MiXCR run on the RT-PCR reads, TCRdb lists one record per CDR3 protein. The sample lists 650,000 to 700,000 distinct CDR3 sequences, around 16% seen once, with roughly 10% in the top ten. The germline gives CDR1 SNHLY, CDR2 FYNNEI. The CDR3 is 12 amino acids. The ends lost 4 bases at V and 12 bases at J; junction bases unmatched: 5. This clonotype has a handful of counts. Its cognate antigen is unknown. Notes on the study in general: Authors proposed each seasonal influenza vaccination draws in few new T cells.

The clonotype was recovered from a man aged 50-59 years who received an inactivated influenza vaccine. The chain joins TRBV2 to TRBJ2-1, with 8 bases that match TRBD1. The sequences come from PBMCs from blood, collected about 11 days after vaccination. The DNA for the CDR3 is TGTGCCAGCAGTGGCCGAGGACAGGGGCAGTTCTTC. It is translated as CASSGRGQGQFF.